Listed below are T cell receptor beta chains from one sample, sequenced in a study of blood T cell repertoires in COVID-19. TCRdb's copy holds only in-frame clones and misses some; the assay was immunoSEQ multiplex PCR. The sample contains about 180,000 clones, around 80% of which appear only once. The sample was peripheral blood. The receptors were sampled from a human donor in a cohort sampled during active COVID-19. Both conserved end residues are part of each CDR3. The order of the fields is CDR3 protein, CDR3 DNA, V gene, J gene, clone size, D gene. A D gene is named only where the DNA matches it firmly. For some rows the clone size is stated as once, few or many, or as a class when expanded; others skip it.

CDR3aa: CASSRQGAYEQYF; CDR3nt: TGTGCCAGCTCACGACAGGGCGCCTACGAGCAGTACTTC; v_gene: TRBV18; j_gene: TRBJ2-7; abundance: NA; d_gene: TRBD1
CDR3aa: CASSERPGGNTIYF; CDR3nt: TGTGCCAGCAGTGAAAGGCCAGGGGGGAACACCATATATTTT; v_gene: TRBV6-1; j_gene: TRBJ1-3; abundance: few; d_gene: TRBD1
CDR3aa: CASSLNPGQGGSYEQYF; CDR3nt: TGTGCCAGCAGCTTAAACCCGGGACAGGGAGGTTCCTACGAGCAGTACTTC; v_gene: TRBV11-2; j_gene: TRBJ2-7; abundance: NA; d_gene: TRBD1
CDR3aa: CASSYALDRESEQYF; CDR3nt: TGTGCCAGTAGTTACGCCCTAGACAGGGAGTCCGAGCAGTACTTC; v_gene: TRBV19; j_gene: TRBJ2-7; abundance: NA; d_gene: TRBD1
CDR3aa: CASSQDYDGNQPQHF; CDR3nt: TGTGCCAGCAGTCAGGACTACGATGGCAATCAGCCCCAGCATTTT; v_gene: TRBV2; j_gene: TRBJ1-5; abundance: NA; d_gene: NA
CDR3aa: CASSLRQEPYEQYF; CDR3nt: TGTGCCAGCAGTTTGAGACAGGAACCCTACGAGCAGTACTTC; v_gene: TRBV27; j_gene: TRBJ2-7; abundance: NA; d_gene: NA
CDR3aa: CASTSEGNTIYF; CDR3nt: TGTGCCAGCACCTCGGAGGGAAACACCATATATTTT; v_gene: TRBV18; j_gene: TRBJ1-3; abundance: NA; d_gene: NA
CDR3aa: CASSQEPGNYEQYF; CDR3nt: TGCGCCAGCAGCCAAGAGCCGGGGAACTACGAGCAGTACTTC; v_gene: TRBV4-1; j_gene: TRBJ2-7; abundance: NA; d_gene: NA
CDR3aa: CASSPAGGSYEQYF; CDR3nt: TGTGCCAGTAGTCCAGCGGGGGGCTCCTACGAGCAGTACTTC; v_gene: TRBV19; j_gene: TRBJ2-7; abundance: NA; d_gene: TRBD2
CDR3aa: CASIGTARTEAFF; CDR3nt: TGTGCCAGCATCGGGACAGCTAGGACTGAAGCTTTCTTT; v_gene: TRBV6-5; j_gene: TRBJ1-1; abundance: once; d_gene: TRBD1
CDR3aa: CASSSRGAGTPYEQYF; CDR3nt: TGTGCCAGCAGTTCCCGGGGGGCGGGGACCCCCTACGAGCAGTACTTC; v_gene: TRBV6-5; j_gene: TRBJ2-7; abundance: NA; d_gene: NA
CDR3aa: CASSQVSGLAHYEQYF; CDR3nt: TGCGCCAGCAGCCAAGTCTCAGGACTAGCTCACTACGAGCAGTACTTC; v_gene: TRBV4-1; j_gene: TRBJ2-7; abundance: NA; d_gene: TRBD2
CDR3aa: CASSLETEDDHGYTF; CDR3nt: TGCGCCAGCAGCTTGGAGACAGAGGACGACCATGGCTACACCTTC; v_gene: TRBV5-1; j_gene: TRBJ1-2; abundance: few; d_gene: NA
CDR3aa: CASSLGGGLSTEAFF; CDR3nt: TGTGCCAGCAGCTTAGGCGGGGGGTTAAGTACTGAAGCTTTCTTT; v_gene: TRBV13; j_gene: TRBJ1-1; abundance: NA; d_gene: NA
CDR3aa: CASRARGTGSYEQYF; CDR3nt: TGTGCCAGCAGAGCAAGAGGGACTGGCTCCTACGAGCAGTACTTC; v_gene: TRBV6-5; j_gene: TRBJ2-7; abundance: NA; d_gene: NA
CDR3aa: CASRRHGTGVMNEQYF; CDR3nt: TGCGCCAGCAGGCGCCATGGGACAGGGGTGATGAACGAGCAGTACTTC; v_gene: TRBV5-1; j_gene: TRBJ2-7; abundance: NA; d_gene: TRBD1
CDR3aa: CASSQVRGGTDTQYF; CDR3nt: TGCGCCAGCAGCCAAGTTCGGGGGGGCACAGATACGCAGTATTTT; v_gene: TRBV4-1; j_gene: TRBJ2-3; abundance: NA; d_gene: TRBD2
CDR3aa: CASRPDRGYGYTF; CDR3nt: TGTGCAAGTCGCCCGGACAGGGGATATGGCTACACCTTC; v_gene: TRBV12-2; j_gene: TRBJ1-2; abundance: NA; d_gene: NA
CDR3aa: CASSPQGSSGNTIYF; CDR3nt: TGTGCCAGCTCACCGCAGGGAAGCTCTGGAAACACCATATATTTT; v_gene: TRBV18; j_gene: TRBJ1-3; abundance: NA; d_gene: NA
CDR3aa: CASSLGRNNEQFF; CDR3nt: TGTGCCAGCAGCCTGGGGAGGAACAATGAGCAGTTCTTC; v_gene: TRBV6-5; j_gene: TRBJ2-1; abundance: NA; d_gene: NA
CDR3aa: CASSLDWNSPLHF; CDR3nt: TGTGCCAGCAGCTTGGACTGGAATTCACCCCTCCACTTT; v_gene: TRBV11-2; j_gene: TRBJ1-6; abundance: NA; d_gene: NA